This T cell receptor (beta chain) was captured by sequencing in a study of cytomegalovirus exposure and HLA in healthy donors (TCRdb year 2017). Background for the entire study: According to an earlier analysis of a few hundred of the donors, 200 million or so T cells yielded 95 million to 140 million unique TCR beta sequences and approximately 300 Gb of sequence data. An early release covering 500 to 750 HLA-typed donors comprised about 290 gigabases of sequencing data and approximately 80 million unique TCR sequences. Of the roughly 400 genotyped donors, roughly 80% fell in the genetic ancestry cluster associated with self-reported Caucasian donors. The study aimed to test whether signatures of past pathogen exposure could be identified by cataloging public T cell receptors. The study profiled the T cell repertoires of hundreds of subjects by immunosequencing and related them to cytomegalovirus serostatus. A separate validation cohort of about 110 different subjects was used in addition to the roughly 670-subject first cohort. The study combined high-throughput TCR immunosequencing, statistical association of individual TCRs with disease status, and machine learning to predict cytomegalovirus infection status. A later analysis re-examined previously published TCR beta repertoires from around 670 donors and added high-resolution HLA genotyping to investigate patterns of TCR occurrence. Rather than using new phenotypic data, the later analysis identified candidate immune exposures from TCR beta sequences and from how often those sequences occurred across donors. An earlier analysis of roughly 600 of the donors used high-throughput TCR beta sequencing to judge whether each TCR beta V gene segment behaved as functional or pseudogenic. Donor age, sex, ethnicity and CMV serostatus were compiled alongside the repertoire data. In a later genetic analysis, genome-wide SNP genotypes for about 65% of the roughly 700 donors were used, and that subset was treated as a discovery cohort. All discovery cohort repertoires had been generated using a single sequencing platform. HLA typing included class I and class II loci at four-digit resolution. The number of donors typed differed by locus, with roughly 629-640 for A, B, C, DRB1 and DQB1, roughly 550 for DQA1, 600 to 610 for DPA1, and over 400 for DPB1. Five DR-DQ haplotypes were treated as single units for association and clustering because of strong linkage in the cohort. Among 398 genotyped donors of the cohort, an average of about 240,000 unique TCR beta nucleotide sequences were sequenced per donor, about a sixth of them non-productive.

The investigation overall reported the following: Correlated functional status among segregating V segments might be attributable to linkage disequilibrium, but an unknown experimental factor could not be ruled out. At a false discovery rate of 0.05, a later analysis linked about 17,000 TCR beta sequences to specific HLA alleles. Immune exposure information for the cohort was limited to CMV serostatus. A later genetic analysis associated a missense DCLRE1C variant with V-gene and J-gene trimming of TCR beta chains, and an independent cohort replicated the association. It was suggested by the authors that the approach could potentially be generalized to other disease states and immunological phenotypes. Because the 87-base-pair reads could not distinguish some IMGT-functional V segments, including TRBV6-2 and TRBV6-3, those segments were excluded. Most TCR sequences were seen in very few donors, while some public TCRs were found in many individuals. The study gave a list of 150 to 200 TCR beta chains associated with cytomegalovirus. Because counts were too low, 15 or so rarely observed V segments, including chromosome 9 orphons, were excluded from the earlier analysis of under 650 of the donors. A later analysis found that HLA-associated TCR beta chains were more clonally expanded and had lower generation probabilities than equally common non-associated chains. In a later analysis, TCR association rates were found to vary across HLA loci, with the most associated TCRs seen for DRB1 alleles and the fewest for HLA-C alleles. In vitro tests confirmed that a few of the cytomegalovirus-associated TCR beta chains recognize cytomegalovirus antigens. A later genetic analysis reported fewer N-insertions in productive TCRs among donors in an Asian-associated ancestry cluster than the approximately 670-donor mean. Sequencing depth was assumed to be roughly uniform across donors in the presence/absence analyses, though that assumption may not hold. A later analysis reported that several top co-occurrence clusters appeared linked to parvovirus B19, influenza, CMV and Epstein-Barr virus. A cluster of highly shared sequence variants was judged likely to be a technical artifact of the sequencing pipeline. In a later analysis, most CMV-associated TCR beta chains were found to appear HLA-restricted, with HLA associations seemingly driven largely by CMV exposure. Because some donors lacked HLA typing at each locus, the association tests relied only on the typed subset. A further reported finding was that TCR beta sequences accurately predicted the HLA-A and HLA-B alleles for most subjects in the first cohort. Cytomegalovirus status was reported to be diagnosed by the classifier with high specificity and sensitivity in both the original and validation cohorts. In an earlier analysis of about 600 of the donors, most TCR beta V segments appeared in productive rearrangements about 87% or about 30% of the time, broadly matching IMGT annotations. The cohort was sequenced for TCR beta chains only, and without alpha or paired-chain data the features that could be detected were limited. Assigning TCR associations to individual alleles was difficult when HLA alleles, especially DR and DQ, strongly co-occurred.

A remark on this clone: It lacks a known antigen. No much larger clonotype is one base removed from it; base qualities were not supplied.

In total, 666 healthy bone marrow donors made up the cohort. All cohort members were sampled while nominally healthy, although unrecorded immune exposures were likely present. The donor tested CMV seronegative, placing the donor among the 352 seronegative members of the cohort. A peripheral blood sample was collected from each donor, and TCR beta sequencing was performed on peripheral blood mononuclear cells. The Qiagen DNeasy Blood Extraction Kit was used to extract genomic DNA from the blood cell samples. The germline V gene provides CDR1 SGHRS and CDR2 YFSETQ. The CDR3 sequence holds 18 residues, the cysteine and phenylalanine included. Only the CDR3 region is kept as DNA, spanning 54 bases read in frame from base 1. V is trimmed back by 4 bases and J by 5 bases, and the junction contains 17 bases that no gene match accounts for. The library was made by the immunoSEQ multiplex PCR assay. A mixture of 60 forward primers for TCR Vbeta segments and 13 reverse primers for TCR Jbeta segments was used in the multiplex PCR. Amplification of the CDR3 region of rearranged TCR beta genes was performed with a multiplex PCR assay on genomic DNA. The amplified TCR beta libraries were sequenced on the Illumina HiSeq System as 87-base-pair reads. As for the original processing: In a later analysis, 77 million or so unique TCR beta chains were counted across the 500 to 850 repertoires, and approximately 11 million of these chains were shared by at least two donors. A nearest-neighbor algorithm error-corrected the raw reads and collapsed the reads into unique sequences, merging closely related sequences to remove PCR and sequencing errors. V, D and J gene segments were assigned by aligning CDR3 sequences to IMGT reference sequences. For a sequence to be retained, a match of at least six nucleotides was required to both a V gene segment and a J gene segment. Rearrangements were called productive when the CDR3 lacked stop codons and stayed in frame with V and J; all others were non-productive. CDR3 was defined according to IMGT convention as the region running from the second conserved V-encoded cysteine to the conserved J-encoded phenylalanine. The earlier analysis of about 590 of the donors excluded sequences that lacked an unambiguous match to a single V gene segment. In an earlier analysis of some 590 of the donors, a V segment was called functional when productive rearrangements were above 56.7%, and segregating when the standard deviation between donors exceeded 5%. To diagnose cytomegalovirus status from the catalog of TCR beta chain sequences, a statistical classification framework was built. A later analysis assigned V and J genes by comparing TCR nucleotide sequences with IMGT/GENE-DB human TR gene sequences. In a later analysis, CDR3 sequences and most-parsimonious VDJ recombination scenarios were assigned using the TCRdist pipeline. In a later analysis, each TCR beta chain was defined by its CDR3 amino acid sequence together with its V-gene family, and reads without a unique V-gene family were excluded. To address suspected cross-contamination and a sequencing artifact, a later analysis removed 592 highly shared, low-generation-probability nucleotide sequences. For each public chain, a later analysis derived a clonal expansion index from normalized ranks of inferred template counts within each repertoire. In a later analysis, generation probabilities were computed with a VDJ recombination model fitted to out-of-frame rearrangements, and the resulting probabilities were checked against IGoR. A later analysis scored TCR-TCR, TCR-HLA and TCR-CMV co-occurrence with hypergeometric tests, applying a repertoire-size bias correction to TCR pairs. A later analysis estimated false discovery rates by permuting HLA or CMV assignments 20 times. In a later analysis, co-occurring TCRs were grouped using DBSCAN, and TCRdist sequence similarity was added for clustering within HLA-allele-positive subsets. For co-occurrence clustering, repertoires with fewer than 30,000 or more than 120,000 public chains were excluded, along with several repertoires with anomalous nucleotide sharing. The immuneACCESS repertoire file appears here via TCRdb, limited to in-frame rearrangements. These files lack a portion of the clones; in checked studies, under half of the deficit traces to unresolved V genes, and the cause of the others is not known. That table gives V, J and clone size, and the DNA gave D and trimming. For this sample there are roughly 200,000 clones; approximately 84% appear just once. The ten largest clones represent 0.5% to 0.7% of the sample.

The sequenced sample consisted of PBMCs. This TCR was sampled from a woman aged 40 to 50 in good health and CMV-seronegative. The sequence joins TRBV5-1 to TRBJ2-1, with 8 middle bases fitting TRBD2. The CDR3 protein is CASSPLLAGGPGDNEQFF. The DNA sequence reads TGCGCCAGCAGCCCTCTTTTGGCGGGGGGTCCTGGAGACAATGAGCAGTTCTTC.